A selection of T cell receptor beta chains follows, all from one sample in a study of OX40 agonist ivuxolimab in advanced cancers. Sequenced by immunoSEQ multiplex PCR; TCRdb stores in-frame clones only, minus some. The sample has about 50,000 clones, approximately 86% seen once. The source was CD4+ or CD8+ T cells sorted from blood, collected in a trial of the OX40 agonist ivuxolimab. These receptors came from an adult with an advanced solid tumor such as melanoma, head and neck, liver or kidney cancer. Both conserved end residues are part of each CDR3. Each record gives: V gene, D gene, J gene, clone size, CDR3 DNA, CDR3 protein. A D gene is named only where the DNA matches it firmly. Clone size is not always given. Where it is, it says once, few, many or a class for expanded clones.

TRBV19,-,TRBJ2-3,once,TGTGCCAGTAGTATGACCGACAGCACAGATACGCAGTATTTT,CASSMTDSTDTQYF
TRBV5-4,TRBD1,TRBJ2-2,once,TGTGCCAGCAGCCGAACACCCATAACGGACAGGCGATACACCGGGGAGCTGTTTTTT,CASSRTPITDRRYTGELFF
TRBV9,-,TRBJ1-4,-,TGTGCCAGCAGCGTGGATGGGTGGAATGAAAAACTGTTTTTT,CASSVDGWNEKLFF
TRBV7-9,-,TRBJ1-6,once,TGTGCCAGCAGCTTAGCAAGCGGGGCAAGCTCCTATAATTCACCCCTCCACTTT,CASSLASGASSYNSPLHF
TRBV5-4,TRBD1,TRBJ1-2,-,TGTGCCAGCAGCTTGGAAGGGCAGGGGGGTTGGTATGGCTACACCTTC,CASSLEGQGGWYGYTF
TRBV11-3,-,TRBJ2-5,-,TGTGCCAGCAGTCACAGGGATTTGGAGACCCAGTACTTC,CASSHRDLETQYF
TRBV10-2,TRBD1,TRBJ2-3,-,TGCGCCAGCAGCGGTGACAGGGCGGCTGTTACAGATACGCAGTATTTT,CASSGDRAAVTDTQYF
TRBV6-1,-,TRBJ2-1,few,TGTGCCAGCAGAGAGGTGGGGGGTGAGCAGTTCTTC,CASREVGGEQFF
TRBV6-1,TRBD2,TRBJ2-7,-,TGTGCCAGCAGTGATGGGGGTGCGGGGGTCGAGCAGTACTTC,CASSDGGAGVEQYF
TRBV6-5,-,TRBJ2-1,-,TGTGCCAGTAGTTACGGTCCCCCCAGAGCCAATGAGCAGTTCTTC,CASSYGPPRANEQFF
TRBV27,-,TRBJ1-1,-,TGTGCCAGCAGTTTATCAAACCGGGCAGGTATGAACACTGAAGCTTTCTTT,CASSLSNRAGMNTEAFF
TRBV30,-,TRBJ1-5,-,TGTGCCTGGAGTGTCATCCAGCGAAATCAGCCCCAGCATTTT,CAWSVIQRNQPQHF
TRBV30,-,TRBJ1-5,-,TGTGCCTGGAGTGCCTCACGGGACAGCAATCAGCCCCAGCATTTT,CAWSASRDSNQPQHF
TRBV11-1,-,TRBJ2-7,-,TGTGCCAGCAGCCTCTCCCGGGCCCTTCACTACGAGCAGTACTTC,CASSLSRALHYEQYF
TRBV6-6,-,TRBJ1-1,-,TGTGCCAGCAGTCCACAACAACACACTGAAGCTTTCTTT,CASSPQQHTEAFF
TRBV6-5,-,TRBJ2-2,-,TGTGCCGCTCGGGCTGTGAACACCGGGGAGCTGTTTTTT,CAARAVNTGELFF
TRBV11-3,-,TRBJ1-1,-,TGTGCCAGCAGCTTACGCCCAGGAGACAGAATGAACACTGAAGCTTTCTTT,CASSLRPGDRMNTEAFF
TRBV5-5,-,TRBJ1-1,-,TGTGCCAGCAGCGCGATCGGGCTCTTCATGAACACTGAAGCTTTCTTT,CASSAIGLFMNTEAFF
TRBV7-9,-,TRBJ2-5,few,TGTGCCAGCAGCTTACCTCGCCGAATCGGAGAGACCCAGTACTTC,CASSLPRRIGETQYF
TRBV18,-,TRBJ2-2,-,TGTGCCAGCTCACGAGAGCGGCTAACGAACACCGGGGAGCTGTTTTTT,CASSRERLTNTGELFF
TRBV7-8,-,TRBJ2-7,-,TGTGCCAGCAGCTCAGGACAGACCCCGGGGGAGCAGTACTTC,CASSSGQTPGEQYF
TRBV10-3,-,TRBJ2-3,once,TGTGCCATCAGTGAGTCGACGGGGACAGATACGCAGTATTTT,CAISESTGTDTQYF
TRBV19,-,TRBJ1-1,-,TGTGCCAGTAGTATCCCCCGGGTGAACACTGAAGCTTTCTTT,CASSIPRVNTEAFF
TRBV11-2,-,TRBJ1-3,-,TGTGCCAGCAGTAGGACATCCTCGGGCTCTGGAAACACCATATATTTT,CASSRTSSGSGNTIYF
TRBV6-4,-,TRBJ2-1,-,TGTGCCAGCAGTGATAGGGCGCGAGGTTACAATGAGCAGTTCTTC,CASSDRARGYNEQFF
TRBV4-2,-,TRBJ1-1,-,TGTGCCAGCAGCCAAGGGCTGGGGAACACTGAAGCTTTCTTT,CASSQGLGNTEAFF
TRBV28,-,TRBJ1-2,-,TGTGCCAGCAGTTTATTGGGGGGGCGCGGTGGCTACACCTTC,CASSLLGGRGGYTF
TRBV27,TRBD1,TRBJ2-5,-,TGTGCCAGCAGTCCGGGACAGGGGGTTAAGACCCAGTACTTC,CASSPGQGVKTQYF
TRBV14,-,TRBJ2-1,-,TGTGCCAGCAGCCCGGAGGTTCGGGGCGGGACTGGTGAGCAGTTCTTC,CASSPEVRGGTGEQFF
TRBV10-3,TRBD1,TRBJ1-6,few,TGTGCCATCAGTTCGAGGGGGCAGAGTTCACCCCTCCACTTT,CAISSRGQSSPLHF
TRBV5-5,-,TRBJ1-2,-,TGTGCCAGCAGCTTGGAGGAGTGGCAGATACGCTATGGCTACACCTTC,CASSLEEWQIRYGYTF
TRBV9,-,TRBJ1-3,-,TGTGCCAGCAGCGTAGCTTCGAGGTCCCCCGGAAACACCATATATTTT,CASSVASRSPGNTIYF
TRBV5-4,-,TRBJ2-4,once,TGTGCCAGCAGCCAGACCTTCGCCAAAAACATTCAGTACTTC,CASSQTFAKNIQYF
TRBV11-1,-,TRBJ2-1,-,TGTGCCAGCAGCCCCGTCGTTAGCGCGTCTGAGCAGTTCTTC,CASSPVVSASEQFF
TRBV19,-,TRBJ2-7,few,TGTGCCAGTAGCCCGGCGACAGTTCTATACGAGCAGTACTTC,CASSPATVLYEQYF
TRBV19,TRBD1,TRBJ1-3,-,TGTGCCAGTAGTATTGAAACAGGGGGCGTGTATGGAAACACCATATATTTT,CASSIETGGVYGNTIYF
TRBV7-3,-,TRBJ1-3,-,TGTGCCAGCAGCCCGACAGCTGGAAACACCATATATTTT,CASSPTAGNTIYF
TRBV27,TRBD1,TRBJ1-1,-,TGTGCCAGCAGTGTACAGGGGAGGGTGAACACTGAAGCTTTCTTT,CASSVQGRVNTEAFF
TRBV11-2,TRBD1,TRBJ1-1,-,TGTGCCAGCAGCTTACGGACAGGGGGTGGGGACACTGAAGCTTTCTTT,CASSLRTGGGDTEAFF
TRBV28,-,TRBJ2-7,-,TGTGCCAGCAGTTTTTCGGGGCTAAGGGACGAGCAGTACTTC,CASSFSGLRDEQYF
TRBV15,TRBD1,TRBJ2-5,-,TGTGCCACCAGCATACCCGGGACAGTCCAAGAGACCCAGTACTTC,CATSIPGTVQETQYF
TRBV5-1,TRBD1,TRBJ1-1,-,TGCGCCAGCAGCCCTGACAGGGACACTGAAGCTTTCTTT,CASSPDRDTEAFF
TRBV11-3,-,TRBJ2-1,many,TGTGCCAGCAGCCCGAAAAGAGGGGACTACAATGAGCAGTTCTTC,CASSPKRGDYNEQFF
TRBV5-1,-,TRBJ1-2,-,TGCGCCAGCAGCTTGGAGCAGCAGATCTATGGCTACACCTTC,CASSLEQQIYGYTF
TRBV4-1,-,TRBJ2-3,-,TGCGCCAGCAGCCCCATCGGAAGCACAGATACGCAGTATTTT,CASSPIGSTDTQYF
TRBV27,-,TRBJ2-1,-,TGTGCCAGCAGTTTACAGGGGGGTAATGAGCAGTTCTTC,CASSLQGGNEQFF
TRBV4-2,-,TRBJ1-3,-,TGTGCCAGCAGCCAAGAAGGGTCTGGAAACACCATATATTTT,CASSQEGSGNTIYF
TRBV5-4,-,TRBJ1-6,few,TGTGCCAGCAGCTTGGGAGGACGGAGCTCCTATAATTCACCCCTCCACTTT,CASSLGGRSSYNSPLHF
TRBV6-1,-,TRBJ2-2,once,TGTGCCAGCATCCTCGAGAGGGTCACCGGGGAGCTGTTTTTT,CASILERVTGELFF
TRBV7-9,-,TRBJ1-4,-,TGTGCCAGCAGCTACACCCGGGGGGAGAATGAAAAACTGTTTTTT,CASSYTRGENEKLFF
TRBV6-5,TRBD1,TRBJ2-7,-,TGTGCCAGCAAGGAGACAGGGACGGGGGAGCAGTACTTC,CASKETGTGEQYF
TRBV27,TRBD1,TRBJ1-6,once,TGTGCCAGCAGTGTCAGGGGGCGCTTGCCTTATAATTCACCCCTCCACTTT,CASSVRGRLPYNSPLHF